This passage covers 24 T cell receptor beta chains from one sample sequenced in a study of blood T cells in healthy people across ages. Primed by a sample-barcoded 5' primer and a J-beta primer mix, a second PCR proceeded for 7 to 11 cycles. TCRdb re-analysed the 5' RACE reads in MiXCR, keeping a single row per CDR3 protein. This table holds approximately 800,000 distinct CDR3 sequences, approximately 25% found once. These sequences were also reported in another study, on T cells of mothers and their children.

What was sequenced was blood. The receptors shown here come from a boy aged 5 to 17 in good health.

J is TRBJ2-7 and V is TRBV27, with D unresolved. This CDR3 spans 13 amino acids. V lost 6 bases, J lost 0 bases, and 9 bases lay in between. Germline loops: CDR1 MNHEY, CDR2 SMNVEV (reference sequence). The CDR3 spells CASRSQDSYEQYF. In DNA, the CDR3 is TGTGCCAGCAGGTCCCAGGACTCCTACGAGCAGTACTTC.

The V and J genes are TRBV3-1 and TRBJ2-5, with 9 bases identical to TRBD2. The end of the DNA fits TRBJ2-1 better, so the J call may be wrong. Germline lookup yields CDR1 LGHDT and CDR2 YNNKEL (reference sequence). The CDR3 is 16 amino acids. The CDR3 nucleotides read TGTGCCAGCAGCCAAGAGGGCGGGAGGGCCGGCAGTGAGCAGTTCTTC. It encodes CASSQEGGRAGSEQFF.

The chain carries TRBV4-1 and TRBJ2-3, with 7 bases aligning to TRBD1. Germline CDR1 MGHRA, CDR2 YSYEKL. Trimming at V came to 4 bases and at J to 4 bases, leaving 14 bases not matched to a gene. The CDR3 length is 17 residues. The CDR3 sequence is CASSLYRTGGVSDTQYF. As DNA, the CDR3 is TGCGCCAGCAGCCTCTACCGGACAGGTGGGGTCTCAGATACGCAGTATTTT.

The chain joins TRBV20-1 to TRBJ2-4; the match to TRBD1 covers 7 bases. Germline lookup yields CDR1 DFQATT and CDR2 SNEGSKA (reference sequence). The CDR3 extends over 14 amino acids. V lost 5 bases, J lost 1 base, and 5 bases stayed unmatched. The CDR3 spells CSAPDRPAKNIQYF. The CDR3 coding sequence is TGCAGTGCTCCGGACAGGCCGGCCAAAAACATTCAGTACTTC.

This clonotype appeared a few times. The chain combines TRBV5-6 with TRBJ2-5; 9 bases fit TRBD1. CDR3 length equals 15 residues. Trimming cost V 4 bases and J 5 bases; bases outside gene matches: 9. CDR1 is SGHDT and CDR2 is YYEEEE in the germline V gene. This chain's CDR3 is CASSRYRGRQETQYF. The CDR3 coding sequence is TGTGCCAGCAGCCGGTACAGGGGGCGTCAGGAGACCCAGTACTTC.

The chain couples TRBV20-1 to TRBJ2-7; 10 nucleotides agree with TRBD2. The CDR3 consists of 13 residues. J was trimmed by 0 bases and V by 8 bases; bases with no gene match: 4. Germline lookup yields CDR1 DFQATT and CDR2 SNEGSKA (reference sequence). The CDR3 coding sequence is TGCAGTTCTGGACTAGCGGCCTCCTACGAGCAGTACTTC. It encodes CSSGLAASYEQYF.

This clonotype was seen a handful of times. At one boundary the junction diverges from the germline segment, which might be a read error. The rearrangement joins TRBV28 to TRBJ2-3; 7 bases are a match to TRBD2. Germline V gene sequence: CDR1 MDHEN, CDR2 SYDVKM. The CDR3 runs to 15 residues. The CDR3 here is CASSLNAGVADTQYF. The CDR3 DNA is TGCGCCAGCAGTTTAAATGCGGGAGTAGCAGATACGCAGTATTTT.

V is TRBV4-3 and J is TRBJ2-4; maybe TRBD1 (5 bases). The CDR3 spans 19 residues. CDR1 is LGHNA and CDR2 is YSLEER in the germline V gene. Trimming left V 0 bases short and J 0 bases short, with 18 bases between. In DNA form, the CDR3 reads TGCGCCAGCAGCCAAGAAGTGGAAGCCAGGGTAGAAGCCAAAAACATTCAGTACTTC. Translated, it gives CASSQEVEARVEAKNIQYF.

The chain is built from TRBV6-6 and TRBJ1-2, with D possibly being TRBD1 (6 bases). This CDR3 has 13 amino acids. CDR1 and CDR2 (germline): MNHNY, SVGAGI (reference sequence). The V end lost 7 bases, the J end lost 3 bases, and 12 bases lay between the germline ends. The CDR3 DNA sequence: TGTGCCAGCAACATGGACAGACACTATGGCTACACCTTC. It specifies CASNMDRHYGYTF.

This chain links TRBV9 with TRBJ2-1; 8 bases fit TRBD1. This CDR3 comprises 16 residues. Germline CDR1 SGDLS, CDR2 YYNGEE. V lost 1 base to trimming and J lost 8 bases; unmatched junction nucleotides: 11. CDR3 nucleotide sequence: TGTGCCAGCAGCGTACGTTCCGGACAGGGATTCGATGAGCAGTTCTTC. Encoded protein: CASSVRSGQGFDEQFF.

The CDR3, as DNA: TGTGCCAGCAGTTCCATGGAGATGTGGGCTAGCGGGAGGGCGCACATTCAGTACTTC. Translated, it gives CASSSMEMWASGRAHIQYF. V and J are TRBV12-3 or TRBV12-4 and TRBJ2-4, with 12 nucleotides matching TRBD2. V lost 4 bases, J lost 8 bases, and 18 bases stayed unmatched. The CDR3 runs to 19 residues.

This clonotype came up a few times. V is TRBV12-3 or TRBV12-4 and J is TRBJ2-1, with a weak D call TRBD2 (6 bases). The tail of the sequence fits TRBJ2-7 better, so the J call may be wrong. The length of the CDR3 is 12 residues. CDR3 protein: CASSPLRGEQYF. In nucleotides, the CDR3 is TGTGCCAGCAGTCCTTTGCGGGGCGAGCAGTACTTC.

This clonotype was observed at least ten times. CDR3 sequence reads: CASSLSGSNEQFF. The CDR3 bases are TGTGCCAGCAGTTTGAGCGGGAGCAATGAGCAGTTCTTC. This chain uses TRBV7-3 with TRBJ2-1; 8 bases line up with TRBD2. This CDR3 has 13 amino acids. The ends lost 6 bases at V and 6 bases at J; junction bases unmatched: 4. The germline V gene encodes CDR1 SGHTA and CDR2 FQGTGA.

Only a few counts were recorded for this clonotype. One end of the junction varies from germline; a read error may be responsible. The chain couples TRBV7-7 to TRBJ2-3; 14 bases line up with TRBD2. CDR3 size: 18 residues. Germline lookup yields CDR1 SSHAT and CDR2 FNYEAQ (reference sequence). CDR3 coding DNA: TGTGCTAGCAGCCCCGGACTAGCGGGGGGCTCCCCCACAGATACGCAGTATTTT. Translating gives CASSPGLAGGSPTDTQYF. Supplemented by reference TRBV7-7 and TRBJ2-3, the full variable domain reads GAGVSQSPRYKVTKRGQDVTLRCDPISSHATLYWYQQALGQGPEFLTYFNYEAQPDKSGLPSDRFSAERPEGSISTLTIQRTEQRDSAMYRCASSPGLAGGSPTDTQYFGPGTRLTVL.

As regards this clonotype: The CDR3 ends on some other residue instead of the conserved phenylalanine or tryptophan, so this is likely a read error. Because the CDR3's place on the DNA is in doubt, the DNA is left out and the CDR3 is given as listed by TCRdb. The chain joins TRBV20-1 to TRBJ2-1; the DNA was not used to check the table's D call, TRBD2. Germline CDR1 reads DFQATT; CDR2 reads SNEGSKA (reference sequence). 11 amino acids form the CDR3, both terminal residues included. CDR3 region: CSARVTSGIAI.

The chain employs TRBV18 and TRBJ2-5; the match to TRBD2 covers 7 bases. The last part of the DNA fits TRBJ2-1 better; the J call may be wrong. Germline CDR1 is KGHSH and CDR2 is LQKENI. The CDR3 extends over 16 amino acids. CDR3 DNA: TGTGCCAGCTCACCGGGGGTGGTGGCGGGAGACGATGAGCAGTTCTTC. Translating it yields CASSPGVVAGDDEQFF.

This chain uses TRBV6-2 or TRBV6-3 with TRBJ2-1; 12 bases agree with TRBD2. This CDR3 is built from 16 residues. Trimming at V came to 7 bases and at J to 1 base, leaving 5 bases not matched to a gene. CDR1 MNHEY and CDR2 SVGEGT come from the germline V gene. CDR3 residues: CASTPSGRGSYNEQFF. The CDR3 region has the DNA TGTGCCAGCACCCCTAGCGGGAGGGGGTCCTACAATGAGCAGTTCTTC.

CDR3: CASSLDLTGTEAFF. Written as DNA, the CDR3 is TGTGCCAGCAGCTTGGACTTGACGGGCACTGAAGCTTTCTTT. V gene TRBV5-6 combines with J gene TRBJ1-1; D is unclear. The germline V and J ends were trimmed by 0 bases and 4 bases, with 10 bases remaining between them. This CDR3 region has 14 residues. CDR1 is SGHDT, CDR2 YYEEEE, per germline.

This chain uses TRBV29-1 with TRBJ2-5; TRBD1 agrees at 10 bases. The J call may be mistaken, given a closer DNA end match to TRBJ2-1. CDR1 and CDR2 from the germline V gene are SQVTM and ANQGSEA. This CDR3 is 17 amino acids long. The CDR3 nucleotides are TGCAGCGTTGACTGGTTGGACAGGGGGGGTGGGGTCAATGAGCAGTTCTTC. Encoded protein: CSVDWLDRGGGVNEQFF.

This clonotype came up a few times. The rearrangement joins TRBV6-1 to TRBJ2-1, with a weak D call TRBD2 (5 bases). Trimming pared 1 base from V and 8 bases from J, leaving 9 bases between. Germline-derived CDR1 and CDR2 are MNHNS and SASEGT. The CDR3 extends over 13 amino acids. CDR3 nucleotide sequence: TGTGCCAGCAGTGAAGTCTTGGAGGATGAGCAGTTCTTC. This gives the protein CASSEVLEDEQFF.

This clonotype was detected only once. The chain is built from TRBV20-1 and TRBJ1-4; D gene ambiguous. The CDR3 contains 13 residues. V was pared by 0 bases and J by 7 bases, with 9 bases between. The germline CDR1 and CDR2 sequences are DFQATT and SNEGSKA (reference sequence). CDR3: CSAREDPAEKLFF. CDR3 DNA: TGCAGTGCTAGAGAAGATCCAGCTGAAAAACTGTTTTTT.

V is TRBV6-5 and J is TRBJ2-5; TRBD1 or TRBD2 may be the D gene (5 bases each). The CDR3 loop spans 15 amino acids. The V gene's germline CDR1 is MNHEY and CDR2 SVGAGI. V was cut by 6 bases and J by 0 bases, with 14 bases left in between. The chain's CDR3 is CASRSGAKYQETQYF. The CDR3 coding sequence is TGTGCCAGCAGATCCGGGGCAAAGTACCAAGAGACCCAGTACTTC.

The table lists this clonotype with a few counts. The CDR3, as DNA: TGTGCCAGCTCCGATACACCGGGACAGGGTAGGGAGCAGTACTTC. Amino acid sequence: CASSDTPGQGREQYF. The rearrangement links TRBV7-2 to TRBJ2-5, with TRBD1 identical over 9 bases. The CDR3 consists of 15 residues. Germline V gene lookup returns CDR1 SGHTA and CDR2 FQGNSA. The V and J ends lost 8 bases and 11 bases, in that order; junction bases with no gene match: 18.

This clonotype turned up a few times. The CDR3 spells CASSASLLAGVNNEQFF. CDR3 nucleotides: TGTGCCAGCAGCGCGTCACTTCTAGCGGGAGTGAACAATGAGCAGTTCTTC. The chain links TRBV3-1 to TRBJ2-1; 10 bases map to TRBD2. The CDR3 extends over 17 amino acids. V shed 5 bases and J 5 bases; nucleotides not matched to a gene: 12. Germline CDR1 and CDR2: LGHDT and YNNKEL (reference sequence).